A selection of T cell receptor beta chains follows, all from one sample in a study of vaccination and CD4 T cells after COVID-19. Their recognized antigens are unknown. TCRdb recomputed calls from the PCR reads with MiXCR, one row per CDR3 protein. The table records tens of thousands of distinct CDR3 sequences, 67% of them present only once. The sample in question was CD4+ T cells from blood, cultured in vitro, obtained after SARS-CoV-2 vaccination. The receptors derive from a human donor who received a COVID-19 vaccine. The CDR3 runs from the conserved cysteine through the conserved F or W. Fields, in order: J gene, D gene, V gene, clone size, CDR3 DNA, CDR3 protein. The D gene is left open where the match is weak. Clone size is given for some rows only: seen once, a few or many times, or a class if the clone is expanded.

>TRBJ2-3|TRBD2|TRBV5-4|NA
TGTGCCAGCAGCACGGGAGGAAGGGAAGCAGATACGCAGTATTTT
CASSTGGREADTQYF
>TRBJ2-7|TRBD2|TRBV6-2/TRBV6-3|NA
TGTGCCAGCAGAGCCTCTAGCGGGGGGGCCCCGGACTTC
CASRASSGGAPDF
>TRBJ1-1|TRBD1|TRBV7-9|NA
TGTGCCAGCAGCCGCTTGACAGGGGGCACTGAAGCTTTCTTT
CASSRLTGGTEAFF
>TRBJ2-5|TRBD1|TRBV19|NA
TGTGCCAGTGGGATCGACAGGGGCGAGACCCAGTACTTC
CASGIDRGETQYF
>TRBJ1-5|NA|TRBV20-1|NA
TGCAGTGCTAGAGGCAGGGAGGGCAATCAGCCCCAGCATTTT
CSARGREGNQPQHF
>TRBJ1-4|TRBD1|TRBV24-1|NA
TGTGCCACCAGTGATTTCCAAAACCCTGACAGGGCGCTACGGGGAGAAAAACTGTTTTTT
CATSDFQNPDRALRGEKLFF
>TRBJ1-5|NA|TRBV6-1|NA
TGTGCCAGCAGGGCTAGGACAAGCCAGCCCCAGCATTTT
CASRARTSQPQHF
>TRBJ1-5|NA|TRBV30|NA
TGTGCCTGGTCATACGCCGGGACACAGAATCAGCCCCAGCATTTT
CAWSYAGTQNQPQHF
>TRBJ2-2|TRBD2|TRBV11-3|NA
TGTGCCAGCAGCTTTCGACTAGCGGGGGTCACCGGGGAGCTGTTTTTT
CASSFRLAGVTGELFF
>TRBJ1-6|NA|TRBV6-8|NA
TGTGCCAGCAGTTACTCGAACGGAAATGGTCCCCTCCACTTT
CASSYSNGNGPLHF
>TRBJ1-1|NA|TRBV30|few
TGTGCCTGGAGTCCTCGGACGGCGAACACTGAAGCTTTCTTT
CAWSPRTANTEAFF
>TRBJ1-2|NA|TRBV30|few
TGTGCCTCAATTGTGAAGGGCTCGGGCTATGGCTACACCTTC
CASIVKGSGYGYTF
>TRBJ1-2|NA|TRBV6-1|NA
TGTGCCAGCAGTGAAGCTGGCGGTCCTAACTATGGCTACACCTTC
CASSEAGGPNYGYTF
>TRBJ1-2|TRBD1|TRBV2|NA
TGTGCCAGCAGCAAGGACAGGGATAACTATGGCTACACCTTC
CASSKDRDNYGYTF
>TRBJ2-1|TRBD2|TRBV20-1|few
TGCAGTGCTAGCCTTATCTTGACTAGCGGGGGGGTCGAGGGGTACAATGAGCAGTTCTTC
CSASLILTSGGVEGYNEQFF
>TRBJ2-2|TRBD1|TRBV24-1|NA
TGTGCCACCAGTGACGACAGGGTGAACACCGGGGAGCTGTTTTTT
CATSDDRVNTGELFF
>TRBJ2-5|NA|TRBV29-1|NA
TGCAGCGTCGAGAGGGGTTCCCAAGAGACCCAGTACTTC
CSVERGSQETQYF
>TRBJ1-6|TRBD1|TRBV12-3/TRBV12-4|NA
TGTGCCAGCAGCAGGACAGGGGGCGATAGTTCCTATAATTCACCCCTCCACTTT
CASSRTGGDSSYNSPLHF
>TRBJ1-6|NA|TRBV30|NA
TGTGCCTGGAGTCCCCGGGACACTCTAGAGGGGCAGATTTATTCACCCCTCCACTTT
CAWSPRDTLEGQIYSPLHF
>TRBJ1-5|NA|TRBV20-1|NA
TGCAGTGCTAGGAGACAGGCCGCGAATCAGCCCCAGCATTTT
CSARRQAANQPQHF
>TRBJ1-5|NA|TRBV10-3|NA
TGTGCCATCAGTGAGACCAGGGTGCAAGCCCAGCATTTT
CAISETRVQAQHF
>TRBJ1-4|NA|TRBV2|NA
TGTGCCAGCAGCCGCCGTAGGGTCAGGGATTTAAATGAAAAACTGTTTTTT
CASSRRRVRDLNEKLFF
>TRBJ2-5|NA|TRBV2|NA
TGTGCCAGCAGTGATACTGGGGGGACCCAGTACTTC
CASSDTGGTQYF
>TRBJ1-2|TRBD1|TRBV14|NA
TGTGCCAGCAGCCAAGATCTCTCCAGGGGGTATGGCTACACCTTC
CASSQDLSRGYGYTF
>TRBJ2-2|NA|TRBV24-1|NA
TGTGCCACCAGTGATTATCTTTTCGCCGGGGAGCTGTTTTTT
CATSDYLFAGELFF
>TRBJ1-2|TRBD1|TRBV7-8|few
TGTGCCAGCAGCTTTCAGGGGGTGGATGGCTACACCTTC
CASSFQGVDGYTF
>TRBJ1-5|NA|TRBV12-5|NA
TGTGCTAGTGGTTCTAGTCTGGGGCCCCAGCATTTT
CASGSSLGPQHF
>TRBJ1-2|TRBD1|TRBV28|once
TGTGCCAGTAGCCTTTGGACAGGGAACGATGGCTACACCTTC
CASSLWTGNDGYTF
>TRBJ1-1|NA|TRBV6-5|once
TGTGCCAGCAGATACGGGACATTGGGGAACACTGAAGCTTTCTTT
CASRYGTLGNTEAFF
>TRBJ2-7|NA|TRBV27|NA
TGTGCCAGCAGTTTATCTCGTACTTACTCCTACGAGCAGTACTTC
CASSLSRTYSYEQYF
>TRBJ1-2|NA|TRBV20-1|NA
TGCAGTGCTAGAGATCGGCGGAAACTCTATGGCTACACCTTC
CSARDRRKLYGYTF
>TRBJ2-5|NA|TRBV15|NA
TGTGCCACCAGCAGAGACCTGTACCAAGAGACCCAGTACTTC
CATSRDLYQETQYF
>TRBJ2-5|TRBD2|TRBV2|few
TGTGCCAGCGGGAGCGGGGGGAGAGAAGAGACCCAGTACTTC
CASGSGGREETQYF
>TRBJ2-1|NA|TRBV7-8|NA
TGTGCCAGCAGCTTAATGACAGGCTACAATGAGCAGTTCTTC
CASSLMTGYNEQFF
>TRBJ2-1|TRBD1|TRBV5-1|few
TGCGCCAGCAGCCACGAGGGTGGGACAGGGGGCGGAGGAGAGCAGTTCTTC
CASSHEGGTGGGGEQFF
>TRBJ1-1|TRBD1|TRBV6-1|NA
TGTGCCAGCAGATTACAGGGGCGAACTGAAGCTTTCTTT
CASRLQGRTEAFF
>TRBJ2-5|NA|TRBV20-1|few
TGCAGTGCTTTGTCCACGGGGGCGGAGACCCAGTACTTC
CSALSTGAETQYF
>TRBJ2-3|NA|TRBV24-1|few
TGTGCCACCAGTGAAGTTCGTGGGGGCGCAGATACGCAGTATTTT
CATSEVRGGADTQYF
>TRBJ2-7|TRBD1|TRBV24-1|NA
TGTGCCACCAGTGATCCGGGACAGGGACTGTACGAGCAGTACTTC
CATSDPGQGLYEQYF
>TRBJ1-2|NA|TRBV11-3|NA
TGTGCCAGCAGCTTATTCGAGGGAAACTATGGCTACACCTTC
CASSLFEGNYGYTF
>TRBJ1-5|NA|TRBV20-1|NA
TGCAGTGCTAAGATGGGGTGGGGTTCCCCTAGCAATCAGCCCCAGCATTTT
CSAKMGWGSPSNQPQHF
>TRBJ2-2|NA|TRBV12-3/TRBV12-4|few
TGTGCCAGCCGGAAGGAGGGTAACGCCGGGGAGCTGTTTTTT
CASRKEGNAGELFF
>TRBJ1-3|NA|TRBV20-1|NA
TGCAGTGCTAGAGAGCCACAGGGTACAGGAAACACCATATATTTT
CSAREPQGTGNTIYF